The clone carrying this T cell receptor (beta chain) has only one observation. The data are from a study of blood T cell repertoires in COVID-19. Background on the study: COVID-19 samples, acute and convalescent, were from the United States, Italy and Spain.

The authors' processing: Amplification of reference gene primers was used by the study to estimate nucleated cell counts. The protocol was immunoSEQ multiplex PCR, while the TCRdb copy is restricted to in-frame clones and leaves out a portion. V, J and clone size were drawn from that table, and D and trimming were deduced from the DNA. The repertoire has about 380,000 clones, approximately 80% of them found once; the top ten carry 1.1%. Between the trimmed V and J ends, which lost 3 bases and 5 bases, there was a span of 15 bases. The CDR3 has 14 amino acids. Germline CDR1 SGDLS, CDR2 YYNGEE. Sequencing was performed on peripheral blood. The gene calls are TRBV9 and TRBJ2-7; possibly TRBD2 for D (5 bases). The TCR sequence derives from a human donor with acute or convalescent COVID-19. The donor label of this sample is uncertain. The CDR3 DNA reads as TGTGCCAGCAGCGCGGGCGGAGCCGGGAACGAGCAGTACTTC. Its translation is CASSAGGAGNEQYF.